The clone carrying this TCR beta chain turned up a few times. What it binds is unknown. CDR3 size: 15 residues. Looked up from germline, CDR1 is LNHNV and CDR2 is YYDKDF (reference sequence). The V gene lost 0 bases and the J gene lost 4 bases, with 13 bases spanning the gap. TCRdb passed the reads through MiXCR, listing each CDR3 protein once. The sample carries some 940,000 distinct CDR3 sequences, 30% to 40% recorded once. This specimen belongs to a study of T cell repertoires in cytomegalovirus infection. This TCR came from a human donor in good health (CMV status not recorded). Some clones in this sample may be carry-over from other donors' samples. The V call is TRBV15, the J call TRBJ2-7; no clear D. Sequenced here: cultured CD8+ T cells from PBMCs, sampled from culture after CMV antigen stimulation. CDR3 bases: TGTGCCACCAGCAGAGATCGGGCTTCCTTTTACGAGCAGTACGTC. It codes for CATSRDRASFYEQYV.